Shown below are 16 T cell receptor beta chains from a single sample sequenced in a study of T cell clonotyping in hematopoietic cell transplantation (dated by TCRdb to about 2021). Library creation used the immunoSEQ multiplex PCR assay. TCRdb took over this immuneACCESS table, retaining in-frame rearrangements with V and J assigned. Such tables are incomplete; in checked studies, under half of the missing clones stem from an unresolved V gene, and the remainder is unexplained. This sample holds 6,000 to 7,500 clones; around 96% were observed only once. Approximately 0.45% of the sample lies in the top ten. The meaning of the sample's time point label: 30 days after allo-HCT. Here the sequenced sample was PBMCs, taken 30 days after allogeneic stem cell transplant. These TCRs come from a male patient in his thirties or forties who had an allogeneic stem cell transplant from a related donor, so the T cells may come from the graft donor. Some clones in this sample may be carry-over from other donors' samples.

The chain uses TRBV7-2 and TRBJ1-5, with 9 bases aligning to TRBD1. Germline assignment: CDR1 SGHTA and CDR2 FQGNSA. The CDR3 length is 15 residues. V lost 1 base to trimming and J lost 7 bases; unmatched junction nucleotides: 5. The CDR3 DNA reads TGTGCCAGCAGCTTAGACAGGGGGCTGGGACAGCCCCAGCATTTT. This sequence encodes CASSLDRGLGQPQHF.

In DNA, the CDR3 is TGTGCCAGCAGTTTGGGACAGGGGAGCAATCAGCCCCAGCATTTT. Translation gives CASSLGQGSNQPQHF. The V gene is TRBV27, the J gene TRBJ1-5; 10 positions agree with TRBD1. The CDR3 contains 15 residues. Germline V gene lookup returns CDR1 MNHEY and CDR2 SMNVEV (reference sequence). V shed 3 bases and J 1 base; nucleotides not matched to a gene: 0.

This rearrangement joins TRBV6-5 to TRBJ1-1, with D possibly matching TRBD1 (5 bases). Between the trimmed V and J ends, which lost 8 bases and 2 bases, there was a span of 12 bases. The CDR3 totals 13 residues. CDR1 is MNHEY, CDR2 SVGAGI, per germline. The CDR3 DNA is TGTGCCAGCCGGGGGGGTGGTAACACTGAAGCTTTCTTT. This codes for CASRGGGNTEAFF.

The chain is built from TRBV5-1 and TRBJ2-7; 9 bases match TRBD1. V lost 3 bases to trimming and J lost 2 bases; unmatched junction nucleotides: 3. Germline V CDR1 and CDR2: SGHRS, YFSETQ. The CDR3 totals 14 residues. CDR3 residues: CASSWTGATYEQYF. In DNA, the CDR3 is TGCGCCAGCAGCTGGACAGGGGCGACCTACGAGCAGTACTTC.

V and J are TRBV4-2 and TRBJ1-1, with D uncertain. The CDR3 has 15 amino acids. Germline V CDR1 and CDR2: LGHNA, YNFKEQ. V dropped 0 bases and J dropped 1 base, with 9 bases sitting between them. The CDR3 coding sequence is TGTGCCAGCAGCCAAGATGAGGCCGGGAACACTGAAGCTTTCTTT. As protein: CASSQDEAGNTEAFF.

The rearrangement uses TRBV10-1 and TRBJ2-2; maybe TRBD2 (6 bases). V lost 8 bases and J 6 bases, leaving 13 bases between the germline ends. The CDR3 loop spans 13 amino acids. The germline V gene has CDR1 WNHNN and CDR2 SYGVQD (reference sequence). The CDR3 DNA reads as TGCGCCAGCGGAGACCCGGGAGCCGGGGAGCTGTTTTTT. Residues: CASGDPGAGELFF.

V is TRBV10-1 and J is TRBJ2-6; weak D call: TRBD2 (6 bases). Trimming shortened V by 6 bases and J by 0 bases, and 15 bases separated the two germline ends. Germline loops: CDR1 WNHNN, CDR2 SYGVQD (reference sequence). The CDR3 totals 17 residues. CDR3 sequence (DNA): TGCGCCAGCAGCGGGGGAGCGGCTGCCTCTGGGGCCAACGTCCTGACTTTC. As protein: CASSGGAAASGANVLTF.

Only one count was recorded for this clone. This chain connects TRBV4-2 to TRBJ2-2, with TRBD2 matching over 7 bases. Germline V lookup: CDR1 LGHNA, CDR2 YNFKEQ. The J segment lost 5 bases and the V segment lost 2 bases, leaving 11 bases of the junction unmatched. CDR3 length: 17 amino acids. The CDR3 sequence is CASSQLGSGVGTGELFF. The DNA of the CDR3 is TGTGCCAGCAGCCAATTGGGAAGCGGGGTCGGGACCGGGGAGCTGTTTTTT.

This sequence joins TRBV15 and TRBJ1-5; TRBD1 is a possible D gene (5 bases). V dropped 5 bases and J dropped 1 base, with 18 bases sitting between them. CDR1 LNHNV and CDR2 YYDKDF come from the germline V gene (reference sequence). The CDR3 is 17 residues long. The CDR3 nucleotides are TGTGCCACCAGCTCCCAGCGCCAGGGTTGGAGCAATCAGCCCCAGCATTTT. This translates into CATSSQRQGWSNQPQHF.

The gene calls are TRBV2 and TRBJ2-7; D uncertain. The CDR3 extends over 13 amino acids. CDR1 SNHLY and CDR2 FYNNEI come from the germline V gene. Trimming shortened V by 5 bases and J by 2 bases, and 10 bases separated the two germline ends. This CDR3 is CASSPQHPYEQYF. CDR3 DNA: TGTGCCAGCAGTCCTCAACACCCCTACGAGCAGTACTTC.

The chain combines TRBV30 with TRBJ1-1, with D unresolved. The CDR3 contains 12 residues. CDR1 and CDR2 (germline): GTSNPN, SVGIG (reference sequence). Trimming took off 2 bases at V and 1 base at J, with 5 bases between the two ends. The CDR3 nucleotides are TGTGCCTGGAGTCCCCAGAACACTGAAGCTTTCTTT. This translates into CAWSPQNTEAFF.

The chain has TRBV19 and TRBJ1-5; possibly TRBD1 for D (5 bases). The V end lost 3 bases, the J end lost 5 bases, and 8 bases lay between the germline ends. Germline CDR1 is LNHDA and CDR2 is SQIVND (reference sequence). The CDR3 totals 13 residues. CDR3 DNA: TGTGCCAGTAGTATGAGGGGAGATCAGCCCCAGCATTTT. It codes for CASSMRGDQPQHF.

V is TRBV21-1 and J is TRBJ2-3; the table assigns TRBD1, which was not confirmed against the DNA. TRBV21-1 is assigned pseudogene status. The CDR3 loop spans 18 amino acids. The CDR3 sequence is CASSRKIQGPTSTDTQYF. CDR3 sequence (DNA): TGTGCCAGCAGCAGGAAGATACAGGGTCCGACTAGCACAGATACGCAGTATTTT.

The CDR3 sequence is CSVESDRVAFF. CDR3 in DNA: TGCAGCGTTGAATCGGACAGGGTAGCTTTCTTT. V usage is TRBV29-1 and J usage is TRBJ1-1, with 8 bases lining up with TRBD1. This CDR3 is built from 11 residues. V gave up 2 bases and J gave up 10 bases; unmatched junction bases: 3. The germline gives CDR1 SQVTM, CDR2 ANQGSEA. Supplemented by reference TRBV29-1 and TRBJ1-1, the full variable domain reads SAVISQKPSRDICQRGTSLTIQCQVDSQVTMMFWYRQQPGQSLTLIATANQGSEATYESGFVIDKFPISRPNLTFSTLTVSNMSPEDSSIYLCSVESDRVAFFGQGTRLTVV.

This chain uses TRBV15 with TRBJ2-2; 8 bases align to TRBD1. Trimming removed 3 bases from V and 5 bases from J; junction bases left unmatched: 5. Per the germline V gene, CDR1 is LNHNV and CDR2 is YYDKDF (reference sequence). This CDR3 comprises 15 residues. CDR3 sequence: CATSSFYRGTGELFF. The CDR3 DNA reads as TGTGCCACCAGCAGTTTTTACAGGGGGACCGGGGAGCTGTTTTTT.

This chain uses TRBV7-2 with TRBJ1-3; D gene unclear. Trimming left V 5 bases short and J 0 bases short, with 14 bases between. Germline CDR1 SGHTA, CDR2 FQGNSA. The length of the CDR3 is 16 residues. The CDR3 DNA reads TGTGCCAGCAGCCCCGATACCTTAGCCTCTGGAAACACCATATATTTT. This encodes CASSPDTLASGNTIYF.